This is a list of T cell receptor beta chains from one sample in a study of shared clonotypes between healthy human individuals. The data were produced by immunoSEQ multiplex PCR, yet TCRdb's version contains in-frame clones alone and is incomplete. Of over 100,000 clones listed, around 68% were seen once; the top ten hold about 22%. The sequenced material came from memory CD8+ T cells sorted from blood. Every receptor here comes from a woman aged 25 to 39 in good health. CDR3s include the opening cysteine and the closing phenylalanine or tryptophan. A D gene is named only where the DNA matches it firmly. The size of a clone is reported for some rows only, either as once, few or many, or as a class for expanded clones.

abundance	v_gene	j_gene	d_gene	CDR3nt	CDR3aa
.	TRBV28	TRBJ2-7	.	TGTGCCAGCAGTTTGCAGGGTAGCTCCTACGAGCAGTACTTC	CASSLQGSSYEQYF
.	TRBV7-2	TRBJ2-1	.	TGTGCCAGCAGCCTAAGCCTCTTCTCCTACAATGAGCAGTTCTTC	CASSLSLFSYNEQFF
.	TRBV2	TRBJ2-2	TRBD2	TGTGCCAGCAGCAGCGGGAATAGGGAGCTGTTTTTT	CASSSGNRELFF
.	TRBV6-6	TRBJ2-7	.	TGTGCCAGCAGTTACGAGACACACGAAAGGTCTTACGAGCAGTACTTC	CASSYETHERSYEQYF
.	TRBV19	TRBJ1-2	.	TGTGCCAGTAGTACTGGATTGAGGGGCTACACCTTC	CASSTGLRGYTF
.	TRBV30	TRBJ1-1	TRBD1	TGTGCCTGCCCGGGACAGGAAAACACTGAAGCTTTCTTT	CACPGQENTEAFF
.	TRBV5-1	TRBJ1-1	TRBD1	TGCGCCAGCAGTGAGGGGGACAGGGAATCGGACACTGAAGCTTTCTTT	CASSEGDRESDTEAFF
.	TRBV5-4	TRBJ2-5	.	TGTGCCAGCAGCCGAACCTGGCAGGGCGCAGGAGAGACCCAGTACTTC	CASSRTWQGAGETQYF
.	TRBV4-1	TRBJ2-2	.	TGCGCCAGCAGCCAAGATCGGCGGGGGAACACCGGGGAGCTGTTTTTT	CASSQDRRGNTGELFF
.	TRBV9	TRBJ2-1	.	TGTGCCAGCAGTTTGGGGCACTGGGCGGAGCAGTTCTTC	CASSLGHWAEQFF
.	TRBV5-6	TRBJ2-7	.	TGTGCCAGCAGTTCACTAGCCGGGAGTAGGTACGAGCAGTACTTC	CASSSLAGSRYEQYF
.	TRBV28	TRBJ1-2	TRBD1	TGTGCCAGCAGTATACAGGGGGCCAGCATTCACCGCTATGGCTACACCTTC	CASSIQGASIHRYGYTF
.	TRBV2	TRBJ2-7	.	TGTGCCAGCCTTCTTCTCCCGGACAGCTCCTACGAGCAGTACTTC	CASLLLPDSSYEQYF
.	TRBV4-2	TRBJ2-7	.	TGTGCCACCTGGGACGGGTACGAGCAGTACTTC	CATWDGYEQYF
.	TRBV9	TRBJ2-7	.	TGTGCCAGCAGCGTAGGAGGGGCGGAACCCTACGAGCAGTACTTC	CASSVGGAEPYEQYF
.	TRBV11-2	TRBJ2-5	.	TGTGCCAGCAGCTCCTTCCGGGGCCGGGAGACCCAGTACTTC	CASSSFRGRETQYF
.	TRBV7-8	TRBJ2-1	.	TGTGCCAGCAGCTTAGGCGTAGGGGGAAATGAGCAGTTCTTC	CASSLGVGGNEQFF
many	TRBV19	TRBJ1-5	.	TGTGCCAGTACCCTCTGGGGGGGTAGCAATCAGCCCCAGCATTTT	CASTLWGGSNQPQHF
once	TRBV28	TRBJ2-7	.	TGTGCCAGCAGTTTCGCCTACGAGCAGTACTTC	CASSFAYEQYF
.	TRBV29-1	TRBJ2-1	.	TGCAGCGTCGGAGGGGCAGGCCTTCTTTACGAGGAGCAGTTCTTC	CSVGGAGLLYEEQFF